Below are 28 T cell receptor beta chains sequenced from a single sample in a study of blood T cells in healthy people across ages. A second about 6 to 12 cycle PCR used barcoded and J-beta primers. TCRdb passed the 5' RACE reads through MiXCR, listing each CDR3 protein once. This repertoire shows about 810,000 distinct CDR3 sequences, roughly 34% found once; its top ten account for approximately 12%. Sequencing input: blood. The receptor set was obtained from a man between 18 and 29 years old in good health.

A word on this clonotype: An end of the junction does not agree with germline; a read error may underlie this. V and J are TRBV27 and TRBJ1-2; D may be TRBD1 (6 bases). CDR1 and CDR2 (germline): MNHEY, SMNVEV (reference sequence). This CDR3 comprises 13 residues. The CDR3 nucleotides are TGTGCCGGCAGTCTGGGGGGCGCGGATGGCTACACCTTC. As protein: CAGSLGGADGYTF.

This clonotype appeared a few times. The rearrangement joins TRBV7-3 to TRBJ2-1; 7 nucleotides line up with TRBD2. CDR3 size: 16 residues. The germline V gene has CDR1 SGHTA and CDR2 FQGTGA. The V and J ends lost 4 bases and 0 bases, in that order; junction bases with no gene match: 6. CDR3 DNA sequence: TGTGCCAGCAGCTCAAGCGGGGCGCTCTCCTACAATGAGCAGTTCTTC. It yields the protein CASSSSGALSYNEQFF.

This sequence joins TRBV6-5 and TRBJ2-2; no clear D gene. Looked up from germline, CDR1 is MNHEY and CDR2 is SVGAGI. V lost 6 bases to trimming and J lost 4 bases, with 12 bases between them. CDR3 length: 14 residues. The CDR3 spells CASRFRTGTGELFF. CDR3 DNA: TGTGCCAGCAGATTTAGGACGGGCACCGGGGAGCTGTTTTTT.

The chain employs TRBV14 and TRBJ2-5; D possibly corresponds to TRBD1 (6 bases). Per germline, CDR1 SGHDN and CDR2 FVKESK. This CDR3 region has 17 residues. V was clipped by 3 bases and J by 11 bases, with 28 bases between them. The CDR3 region has the DNA TGTGCCAGCAGCCATTGGCTTCGACAGAAAGGGGACAATGAGCAGTACTTC. Its translation is CASSHWLRQKGDNEQYF.

This clonotype was counted only a few times. V and J are TRBV20-1 and TRBJ2-1; D not resolved. Germline CDR1 is DFQATT and CDR2 is SNEGSKA (reference sequence). This CDR3 is 11 amino acids long. Trimming stripped 6 bases from V and 7 bases from J, with 10 bases between. The DNA for the CDR3 is TGCAGTGCCCGTAGTCCAAATGAGCAGTTCTTC. As protein: CSARSPNEQFF.

This clonotype was seen a few times. This rearrangement joins TRBV6-2 or TRBV6-3 to TRBJ2-3; TRBD1 agrees at 8 bases. CDR1 is MNHEY and CDR2 is SVGEGT in the germline V gene. This CDR3 has 16 residues. V was pared by 2 bases and J by 2 bases, with 6 bases of the junction left unmatched. CDR3 bases: TGTGCCAGCAGTTACCCCACAGGGGGGACCACAGATACGCAGTATTTT. It codes for CASSYPTGGTTDTQYF.

The chain couples TRBV6-6 to TRBJ2-1, with D perhaps matching TRBD2 (5 bases). V lost 2 bases to trimming and J lost 0 bases, with 8 bases between them. Looked up from germline, CDR1 is MNHNY and CDR2 is SVGAGI (reference sequence). This CDR3 is 15 amino acids long. CDR3 residues: CASSYGGYSYNEQFF. CDR3 DNA sequence: TGTGCCAGCAGTTACGGCGGGTACTCCTACAATGAGCAGTTCTTC.

There are a few counts of this clonotype. V and J are TRBV5-1 and TRBJ2-7; 7 positions match TRBD1. CDR1 and CDR2 (germline): SGHRS, YFSETQ. There are 13 residues in the CDR3. V lost 9 bases to trimming and J lost 2 bases; unmatched junction nucleotides: 8. The CDR3 loop reads CATLDRFPYEQYF. The CDR3 nucleotides read TGCGCCACCCTGGACAGGTTCCCCTACGAGCAGTACTTC.

In its sample, this clonotype was seen a few times. This chain's CDR3 is CASSARLYNEQFF. CDR3 DNA sequence: TGTGCCAGCAGCGCGCGACTGTACAATGAGCAGTTCTTC. V and J are TRBV7-9 and TRBJ2-1; D is undetermined. Germline V lookup: CDR1 SEHNR, CDR2 FQNEAQ (reference sequence). The CDR3 runs 13 residues. V lost 5 bases and J 4 bases, leaving 9 bases between the germline ends.

This clonotype has only a few counts. The gene calls are TRBV10-3 and TRBJ2-1; a possible D gene is TRBD2 (6 bases). This CDR3 is 14 amino acids long. The germline CDR1 and CDR2 sequences are ENHRY and SYGVKD. Trimming took off 2 bases at V and 2 bases at J, with 7 bases between the two ends. Here the CDR3 reads CAISERGTYNEQFF. CDR3 coding DNA: TGTGCCATCAGTGAGCGGGGGACCTACAATGAGCAGTTCTTC.

This chain joins TRBV9 and TRBJ2-6; no clear D gene. V was pared by 3 bases and J by 13 bases, with 11 bases between. Looked up from germline, CDR1 is SGDLS and CDR2 is YYNGEE. This CDR3 has 12 amino acids. CDR3: CASSDPSKVLTF. The DNA for the CDR3 is TGTGCCAGCAGCGATCCAAGTAAAGTCCTGACTTTC.

This chain joins TRBV5-1 and TRBJ1-2; TRBD1 matches at 7 bases. The CDR3 covers 15 residues. Germline lookup yields CDR1 SGHRS and CDR2 YFSETQ. V trimming: 4 bases; J trimming: 4 bases; junction bases outside the gene matches: 10. The CDR3 DNA sequence: TGCGCCAGCAGCCTGATCGGGACAGCGATCTATGGCTACACCTTC. This codes for CASSLIGTAIYGYTF.

This clonotype was observed a handful of times. V usage is TRBV27 and J usage is TRBJ1-5; TRBD1 matches at 7 bases. After removal of 5 bases from V and 7 bases from J, the junction contained 5 bases not matched to a gene. The CDR3 has 13 residues. Germline CDR1 reads MNHEY; CDR2 reads SMNVEV (reference sequence). The CDR3, as DNA: TGTGCCAGCAGTACGGGACAGAAGCAGCCCCAGCATTTT. As protein: CASSTGQKQPQHF.

This chain connects TRBV20-1 to TRBJ2-7; 7 bases fit TRBD1. V dropped 3 bases and J dropped 4; count of bases not matched to a gene: 3. The CDR3 loop spans 12 amino acids. CDR1 DFQATT and CDR2 SNEGSKA come from the germline V gene (reference sequence). CDR3 in amino acids: CSASQGDYEQYF. In nucleotides, the CDR3 is TGCAGTGCTAGTCAGGGGGATTACGAGCAGTACTTC.

This clonotype was picked up a small number of times. The rearrangement links TRBV12-3 or TRBV12-4 to TRBJ1-1, with D possibly TRBD1 on 5 matching bases. This CDR3 spans 15 amino acids. The V gene lost 3 bases and the J gene lost 1 base, with 12 bases spanning the gap. The CDR3 sequence: CASSFAGTGNTEAFF. DNA for the CDR3: TGTGCCAGCAGTTTTGCGGGAACAGGGAACACTGAAGCTTTCTTT.

V usage is TRBV5-1 and J usage is TRBJ1-4; the match to TRBD1 covers 7 bases. With 4 bases clipped from V and 5 bases from J, the junction kept 5 bases outside the gene matches. This CDR3 comprises 14 residues. CDR1 and CDR2 from the germline V gene are SGHRS and YFSETQ. This chain's CDR3 is CASSAGQINEKLFF. CDR3 DNA: TGCGCCAGCAGCGCGGGACAGATAAATGAAAAACTGTTTTTT. The full variable domain, rest sourced from reference TRBV5-1 and TRBJ1-4, is KAGVTQTPRYLIKTRGQQVTLSCSPISGHRSVSWYQQTPGQGLQFLFEYFSETQRNKGNFPGRFSGRQFSNSRSEMNVSTLELGDSALYLCASSAGQINEKLFFGSGTQLSVL.

This clonotype was found once. The CDR3: CSASGQGNSYEQYF. CDR3 coding DNA: TGCAGTGCTTCCGGGCAGGGGAACTCCTACGAGCAGTACTTC. This chain links TRBV20-1 with TRBJ2-7, with D maybe TRBD1 (6 bases). The V gene's germline CDR1 is DFQATT and CDR2 SNEGSKA (reference sequence). The CDR3 is 14 residues long. The V and J ends lost 5 bases and 0 bases respectively, with 14 bases between them.

This chain uses TRBV6-1 with TRBJ2-7; maybe TRBD1 (5 bases). The germline V and J ends were trimmed by 6 bases and 2 bases, with 17 bases remaining between them. This CDR3 has 15 amino acids. CDR1 MNHNS and CDR2 SASEGT come from the germline V gene. CDR3 DNA: TGTGCCAGCAGCTTATTAGGGGTCTCCACCTACGAGCAGTACTTC. Translation: CASSLLGVSTYEQYF.

This clonotype has more than one count but fewer than ten. The chain joins TRBV7-2 to TRBJ1-1; D possibly corresponds to TRBD1 (5 bases). The CDR3 consists of 13 residues. Between the trimmed V and J ends, which lost 2 bases and 7 bases, there was a span of 11 bases. Per the germline V gene, CDR1 is SGHTA and CDR2 is FQGNSA. CDR3 in DNA: TGTGCCAGCAGCTTATGGGGGGAGGGTGAAGCTTTCTTT. Its protein is CASSLWGEGEAFF. Full variable domain (rest looked up from reference TRBV7-2 and TRBJ1-1): GAGVSQSPSNKVTEKGKDVELRCDPISGHTALYWYRQSLGQGLEFLIYFQGNSAPDKSGLPSDRFSAERTGGSVSTLTIQRTQQEDSAVYLCASSLWGEGEAFFGQGTRLTVV.

A single count supports this clonotype. For the CDR3, the DNA is TGCGCCAGCAGCCCCCCTGAGAGGTGGGGCTACAATGAGCAGTACTTC. Its translation: CASSPPERWGYNEQYF. V usage is TRBV4-1 and J usage is TRBJ2-5, with D possibly matching TRBD1 (5 bases). The germline V and J ends were trimmed by 4 bases and 11 bases, with 26 bases remaining between them. This CDR3 has 16 amino acids. The germline gives CDR1 MGHRA, CDR2 YSYEKL.

This clonotype was seen many times. The chain carries TRBV20-1 and TRBJ2-7; D unresolved. V was shortened by 3 bases and J by 6 bases, with 15 bases between the two germline ends. Germline V gene sequence: CDR1 DFQATT, CDR2 SNEGSKA (reference sequence). This CDR3 spans 13 amino acids. CDR3 nucleotide sequence: TGCAGTGCTAGTTGGGCCAGGACGGGCGAGCAGTACTTC. Translation gives CSASWARTGEQYF.

The gene calls are TRBV20-1 and TRBJ2-4; 7 bases fit TRBD1. The CDR3 is made up of 17 amino acids. The germline gives CDR1 DFQATT, CDR2 SNEGSKA (reference sequence). Unmatched junction bases numbered 11, after V lost 3 bases and J lost 0 bases. The CDR3 sequence is CSARLNRGPIAKNIQYF. CDR3 in DNA: TGCAGTGCTAGGCTTAACAGGGGTCCAATAGCCAAAAACATTCAGTACTTC.

This clonotype has at least ten counts. V usage is TRBV7-2 and J usage is TRBJ2-5; D ambiguous. CDR3 length equals 12 residues. V lost 5 bases and J lost 3, with 7 bases in between. From germline, CDR1 is SGHTA and CDR2 FQGNSA. The chain's CDR3 is CASSPFKETQYF. DNA for the CDR3: TGTGCCAGCAGCCCCTTCAAAGAGACCCAGTACTTC.

This clonotype was found many times. The CDR3 region is CASSIEGGWAGNEQFF. CDR3 DNA: TGTGCCAGTAGTATAGAAGGGGGATGGGCAGGGAATGAGCAGTTCTTC. This sequence joins TRBV19 and TRBJ2-1; possibly TRBD1 for D (6 bases). The CDR3 totals 16 residues. CDR1 is LNHDA, CDR2 SQIVND, per germline (reference sequence). V was trimmed by 0 bases and J by 7 bases, leaving 16 bases between them.

This clonotype was seen a handful of times. The chain combines TRBV12-3 or TRBV12-4 with TRBJ1-2, with a tentative D call TRBD1 (5 bases). V dropped 6 bases and J dropped 6 bases, with 17 bases sitting between them. The CDR3 extends over 14 amino acids. CDR3 in DNA: TGTGCCAGCAGCCCCGGGGCAGGGAGCGATGGCTACACCTTC. Translation: CASSPGAGSDGYTF.

In this sample, this clonotype turned up many times. The CDR3 reads CASSDSASYTDTQYF. CDR3 nucleotide sequence: TGTGCCAGCAGTGACTCGGCCAGTTACACAGATACGCAGTATTTT. The chain couples TRBV6-4 to TRBJ2-3; no reliable D call. Trimming shortened V by 0 bases and J by 2 bases, and 9 bases separated the two germline ends. This CDR3 comprises 15 residues. Germline V gives CDR1 MRHNA, CDR2 SNTAGT.

Comment on this clonotype: This may be a read error, as it is one base from a much larger clone. The rearrangement links TRBV20-1 to TRBJ2-5; D unresolved. This CDR3 has 15 amino acids. Trimming took off 1 base at V and 0 bases at J, with 12 bases between the two ends. Germline CDR1 and CDR2: DFQATT and SNEGSKA (reference sequence). CDR3: CSARGVYRYQETQYF. The CDR3 DNA reads TGCAGTGCTAGAGGAGTCTACCGGTACCAAGAGACCCAGTACTTC.

The gene calls are TRBV4-3 and TRBJ2-3; TRBD1 is a possible D gene (6 bases). The CDR3 is 17 residues long. CDR1 and CDR2 (germline): LGHNA, YSLEER. V was cut by 0 bases and J by 1 base, with 14 bases left in between. The chain's CDR3 is CASSQDVRGWGTDTQYF. In DNA, the CDR3 is TGCGCCAGCAGCCAAGATGTCAGGGGATGGGGCACAGATACGCAGTATTTT.